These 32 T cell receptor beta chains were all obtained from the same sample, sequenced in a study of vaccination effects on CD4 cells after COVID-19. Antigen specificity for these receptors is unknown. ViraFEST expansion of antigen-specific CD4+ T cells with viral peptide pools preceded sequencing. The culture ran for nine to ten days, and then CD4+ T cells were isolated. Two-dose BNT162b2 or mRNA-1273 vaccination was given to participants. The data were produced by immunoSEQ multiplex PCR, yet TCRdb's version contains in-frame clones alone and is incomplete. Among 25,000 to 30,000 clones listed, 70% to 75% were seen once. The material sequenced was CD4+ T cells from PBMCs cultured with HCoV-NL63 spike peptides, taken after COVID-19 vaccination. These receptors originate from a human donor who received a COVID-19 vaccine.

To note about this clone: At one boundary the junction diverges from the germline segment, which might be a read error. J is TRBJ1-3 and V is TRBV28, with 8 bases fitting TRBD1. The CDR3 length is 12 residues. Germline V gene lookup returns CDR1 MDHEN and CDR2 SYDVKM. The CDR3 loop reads CASSLGGQVLQF. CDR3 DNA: TGTGCCAGCAGTTTAGGGGGACAGGTCCTACAATTT.

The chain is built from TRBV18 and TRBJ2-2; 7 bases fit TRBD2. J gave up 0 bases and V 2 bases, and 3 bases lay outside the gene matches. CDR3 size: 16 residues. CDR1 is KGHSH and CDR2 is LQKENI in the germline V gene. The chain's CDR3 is CASSPKAGTNTGELFF. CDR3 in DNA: TGTGCCAGCTCACCAAAAGCGGGAACGAACACCGGGGAGCTGTTTTTT. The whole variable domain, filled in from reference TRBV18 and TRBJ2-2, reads NAGVMQNPRHLVRRRGQEARLRCSPMKGHSHVYWYRQLPEEGLKFMVYLQKENIIDESGMPKERFSAEFPKEGPSILRIQQVVRGDSAAYFCASSPKAGTNTGELFFGEGSRLTVL.

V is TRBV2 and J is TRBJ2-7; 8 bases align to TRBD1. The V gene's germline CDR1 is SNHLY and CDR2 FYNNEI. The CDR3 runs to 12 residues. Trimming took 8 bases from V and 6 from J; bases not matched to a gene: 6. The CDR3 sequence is CASGTGGGEQYF. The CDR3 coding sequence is TGTGCCAGCGGGACAGGTGGCGGCGAGCAGTACTTC.

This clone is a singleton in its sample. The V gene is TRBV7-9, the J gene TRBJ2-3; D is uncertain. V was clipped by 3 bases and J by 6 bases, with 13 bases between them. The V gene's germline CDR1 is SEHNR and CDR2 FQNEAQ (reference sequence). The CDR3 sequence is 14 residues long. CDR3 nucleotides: TGTGCCAGCAGCTTTAAAGCCGCTCCGGATACGCAGTATTTT. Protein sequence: CASSFKAAPDTQYF.

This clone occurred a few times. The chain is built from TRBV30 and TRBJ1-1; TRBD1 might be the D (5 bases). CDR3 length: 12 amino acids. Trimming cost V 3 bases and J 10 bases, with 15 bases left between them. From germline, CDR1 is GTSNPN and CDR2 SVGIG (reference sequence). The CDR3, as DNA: TGTGCCTGGAGGCAAAGTTCGGGGCTAGCTTTCTTT. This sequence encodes CAWRQSSGLAFF.

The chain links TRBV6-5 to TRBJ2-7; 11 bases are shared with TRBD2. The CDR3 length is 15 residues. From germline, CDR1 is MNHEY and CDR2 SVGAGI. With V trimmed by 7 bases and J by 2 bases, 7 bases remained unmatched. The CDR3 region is CASKLGTSGPYEQYF. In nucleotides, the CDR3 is TGTGCCAGCAAGCTAGGGACTAGCGGACCCTACGAGCAGTACTTC.

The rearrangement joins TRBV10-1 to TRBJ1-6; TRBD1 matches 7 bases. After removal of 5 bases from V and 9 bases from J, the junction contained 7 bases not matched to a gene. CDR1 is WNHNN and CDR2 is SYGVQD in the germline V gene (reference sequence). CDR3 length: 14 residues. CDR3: CASSSGQAGSPLHF. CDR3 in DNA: TGCGCCAGCAGTTCCGGACAGGCGGGTTCACCCCTCCACTTT.

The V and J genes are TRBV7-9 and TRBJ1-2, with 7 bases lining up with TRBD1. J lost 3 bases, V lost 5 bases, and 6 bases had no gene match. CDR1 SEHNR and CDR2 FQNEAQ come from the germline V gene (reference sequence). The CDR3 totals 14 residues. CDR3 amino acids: CASSPGTDYYGYTF. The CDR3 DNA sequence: TGTGCCAGCAGCCCCGGGACAGACTACTATGGCTACACCTTC.

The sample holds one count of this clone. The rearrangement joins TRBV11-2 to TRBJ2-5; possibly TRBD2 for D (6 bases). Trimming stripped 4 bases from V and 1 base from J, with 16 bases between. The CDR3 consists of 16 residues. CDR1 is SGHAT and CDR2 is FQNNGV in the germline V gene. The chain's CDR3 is CASSSRTTKGQETQYF. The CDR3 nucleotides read TGTGCCAGCAGCTCCCGGACTACGAAGGGCCAAGAGACCCAGTACTTC.

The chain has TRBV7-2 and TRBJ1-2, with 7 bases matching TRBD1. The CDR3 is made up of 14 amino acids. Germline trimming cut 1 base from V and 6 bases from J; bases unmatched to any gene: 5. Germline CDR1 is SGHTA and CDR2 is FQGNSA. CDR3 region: CASSLVEGADGYTF. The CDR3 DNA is TGTGCCAGCAGCTTAGTTGAGGGGGCTGATGGCTACACCTTC.

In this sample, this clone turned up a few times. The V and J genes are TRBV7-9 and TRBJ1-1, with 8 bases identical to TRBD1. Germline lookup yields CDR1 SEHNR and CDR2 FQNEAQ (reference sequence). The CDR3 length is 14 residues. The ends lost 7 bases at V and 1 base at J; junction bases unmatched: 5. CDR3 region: CASTKGQGNTEAFF. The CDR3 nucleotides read TGTGCCAGCACCAAAGGACAGGGGAACACTGAAGCTTTCTTT.

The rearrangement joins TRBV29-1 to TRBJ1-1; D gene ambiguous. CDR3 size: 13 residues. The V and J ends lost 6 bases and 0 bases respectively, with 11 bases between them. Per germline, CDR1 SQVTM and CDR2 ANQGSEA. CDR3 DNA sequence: TGCAGCGTCCTTAGAACGTTGAACACTGAAGCTTTCTTT. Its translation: CSVLRTLNTEAFF.

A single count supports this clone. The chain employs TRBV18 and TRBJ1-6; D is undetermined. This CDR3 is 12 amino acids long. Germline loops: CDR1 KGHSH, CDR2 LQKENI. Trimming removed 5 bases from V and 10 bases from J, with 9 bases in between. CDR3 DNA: TGTGCCAGCTCAGAGTTAAAATCACCCCTCCACTTT. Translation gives CASSELKSPLHF.

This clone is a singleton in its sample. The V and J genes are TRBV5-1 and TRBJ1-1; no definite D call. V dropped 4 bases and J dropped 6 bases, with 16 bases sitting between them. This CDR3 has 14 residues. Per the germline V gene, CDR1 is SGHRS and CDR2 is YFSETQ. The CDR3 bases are TGCGCCAGCAGCCCTCGGACTGGGAGCGCTGAAGCTTTCTTT. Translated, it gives CASSPRTGSAEAFF.

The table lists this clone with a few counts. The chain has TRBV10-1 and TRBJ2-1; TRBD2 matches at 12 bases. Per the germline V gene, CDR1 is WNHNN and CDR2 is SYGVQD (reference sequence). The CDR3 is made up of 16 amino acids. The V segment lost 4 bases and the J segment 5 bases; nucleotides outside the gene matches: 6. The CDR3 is CASSGQLAGGDNEQFF. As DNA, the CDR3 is TGCGCCAGCAGTGGTCAACTAGCGGGAGGTGACAATGAGCAGTTCTTC.

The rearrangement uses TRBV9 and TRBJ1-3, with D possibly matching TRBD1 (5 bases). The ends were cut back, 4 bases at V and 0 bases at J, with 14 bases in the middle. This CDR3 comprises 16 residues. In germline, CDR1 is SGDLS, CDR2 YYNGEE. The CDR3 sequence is CASSSTARVSGNTIYF. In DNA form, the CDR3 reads TGTGCCAGCAGCTCCACAGCCAGGGTCTCTGGAAACACCATATATTTT.

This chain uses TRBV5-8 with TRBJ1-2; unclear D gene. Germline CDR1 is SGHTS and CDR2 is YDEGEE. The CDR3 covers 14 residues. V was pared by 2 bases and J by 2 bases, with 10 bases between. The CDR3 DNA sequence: TGTGCCAGCAGCTTACCGGGCCGCAACTATGGCTACACCTTC. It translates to CASSLPGRNYGYTF.

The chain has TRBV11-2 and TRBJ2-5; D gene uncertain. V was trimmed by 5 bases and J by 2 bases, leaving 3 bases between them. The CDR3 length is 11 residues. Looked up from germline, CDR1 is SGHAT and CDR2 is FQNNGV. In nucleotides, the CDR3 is TGTGCCAGCAGCACTCAAGAGACCCAGTACTTC. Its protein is CASSTQETQYF.

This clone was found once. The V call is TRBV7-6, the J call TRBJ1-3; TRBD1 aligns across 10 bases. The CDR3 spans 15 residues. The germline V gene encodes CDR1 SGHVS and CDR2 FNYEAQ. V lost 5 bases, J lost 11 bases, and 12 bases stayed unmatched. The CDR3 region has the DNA TGTGCCAGCAGCGCCTCCGGGACAGGGGCTTCCCCCATATATTTT. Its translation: CASSASGTGASPIYF.

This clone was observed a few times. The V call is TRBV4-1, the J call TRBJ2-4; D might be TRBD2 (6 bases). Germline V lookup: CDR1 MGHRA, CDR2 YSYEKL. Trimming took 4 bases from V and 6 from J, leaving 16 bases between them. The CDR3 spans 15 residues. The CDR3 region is CASSPEADGRNIQYF. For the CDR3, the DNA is TGCGCCAGCAGCCCAGAGGCCGACGGGAGAAACATTCAGTACTTC.

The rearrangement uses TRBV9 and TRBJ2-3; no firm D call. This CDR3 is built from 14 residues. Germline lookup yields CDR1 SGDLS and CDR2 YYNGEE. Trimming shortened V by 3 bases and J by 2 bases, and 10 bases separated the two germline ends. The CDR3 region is CASSEPWPTDTQYF. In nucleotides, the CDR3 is TGTGCCAGCAGCGAGCCTTGGCCCACAGATACGCAGTATTTT.

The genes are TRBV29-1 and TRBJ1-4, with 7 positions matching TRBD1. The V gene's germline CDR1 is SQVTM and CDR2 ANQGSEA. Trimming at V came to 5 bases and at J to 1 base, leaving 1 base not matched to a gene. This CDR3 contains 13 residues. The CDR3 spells CSVRQGTNEKLFF. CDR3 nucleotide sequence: TGCAGCGTTAGACAGGGAACTAATGAAAAACTGTTTTTT.

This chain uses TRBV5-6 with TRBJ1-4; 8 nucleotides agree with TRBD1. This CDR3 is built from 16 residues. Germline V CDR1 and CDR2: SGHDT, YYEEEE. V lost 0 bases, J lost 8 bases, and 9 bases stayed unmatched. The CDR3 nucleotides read TGTGCCAGCAGCTTGGCAATGGAGACAGGGGCAGAAAAACTGTTTTTT. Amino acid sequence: CASSLAMETGAEKLFF.

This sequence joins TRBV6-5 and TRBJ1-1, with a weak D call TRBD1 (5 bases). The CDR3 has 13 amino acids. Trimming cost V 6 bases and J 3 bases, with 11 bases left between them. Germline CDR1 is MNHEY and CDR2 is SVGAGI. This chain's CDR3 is CASRRGGDTEAFF. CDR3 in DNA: TGTGCCAGCAGGAGGGGTGGGGACACTGAAGCTTTCTTT.

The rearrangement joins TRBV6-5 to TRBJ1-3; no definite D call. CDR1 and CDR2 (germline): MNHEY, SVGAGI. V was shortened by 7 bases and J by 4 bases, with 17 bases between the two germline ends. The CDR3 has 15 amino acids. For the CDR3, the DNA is TGTGCCAGCACCCCCAGGCCAGACGGAGGAAACACCATATATTTT. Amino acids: CASTPRPDGGNTIYF.

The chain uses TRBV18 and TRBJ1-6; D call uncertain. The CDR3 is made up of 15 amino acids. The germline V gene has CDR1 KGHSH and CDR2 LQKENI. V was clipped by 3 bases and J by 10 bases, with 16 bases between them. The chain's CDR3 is CASSPPAWSGSPLHF. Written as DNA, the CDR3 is TGTGCCAGCTCACCGCCAGCCTGGTCGGGGTCACCCCTCCACTTT.

Here the CDR3 DNA reads TGTGCCAGCTCACCCGGAGGGGGCACGATGGATACGCAGTATTTT. Its translation: CASSPGGGTMDTQYF. The V gene is TRBV18, the J gene TRBJ2-3; possibly TRBD1 for D (7 bases). The CDR3 sequence is 15 residues long. CDR1 is KGHSH and CDR2 is LQKENI in the germline V gene. The V end lost 3 bases, the J end lost 6 bases, and 16 bases lay between the germline ends.

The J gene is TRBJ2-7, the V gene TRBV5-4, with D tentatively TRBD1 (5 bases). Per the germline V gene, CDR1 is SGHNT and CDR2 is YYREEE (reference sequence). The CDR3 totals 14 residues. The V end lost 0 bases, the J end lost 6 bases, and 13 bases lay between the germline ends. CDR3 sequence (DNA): TGTGCCAGCAGCTTGGAAGTGGGGCCGGTCGAGCAGTACTTC. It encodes CASSLEVGPVEQYF.

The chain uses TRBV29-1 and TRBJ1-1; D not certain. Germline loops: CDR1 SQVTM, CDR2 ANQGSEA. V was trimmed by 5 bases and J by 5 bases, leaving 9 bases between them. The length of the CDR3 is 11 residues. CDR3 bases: TGCAGCGTTCGGGTCACGACTGAAGCTTTCTTT. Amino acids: CSVRVTTEAFF.

CDR3 loop: CSVEGEPMTQYF. The CDR3 DNA reads TGCAGCGTTGAGGGGGAACCGATGACCCAGTACTTC. The V gene is TRBV29-1, the J gene TRBJ2-5; D may correspond to TRBD1 or TRBD2 (5 bases each). Germline CDR1 is SQVTM and CDR2 is ANQGSEA. Deletions cut 3 bases from V and 7 bases from J, with 12 bases between. The CDR3 is 12 amino acids. The full variable domain, rest sourced from reference TRBV29-1 and TRBJ2-5, is SAVISQKPSRDICQRGTSLTIQCQVDSQVTMMFWYRQQPGQSLTLIATANQGSEATYESGFVIDKFPISRPNLTFSTLTVSNMSPEDSSIYLCSVEGEPMTQYFGPGTRLLVL.

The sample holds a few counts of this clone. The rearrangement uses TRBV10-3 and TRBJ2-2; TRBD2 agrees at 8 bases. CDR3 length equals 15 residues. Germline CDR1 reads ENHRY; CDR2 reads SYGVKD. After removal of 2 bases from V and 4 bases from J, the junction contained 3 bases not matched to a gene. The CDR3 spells CAISEGLAFTGELFF. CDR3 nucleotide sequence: TGTGCCATCAGTGAGGGACTAGCTTTCACCGGGGAGCTGTTTTTT.

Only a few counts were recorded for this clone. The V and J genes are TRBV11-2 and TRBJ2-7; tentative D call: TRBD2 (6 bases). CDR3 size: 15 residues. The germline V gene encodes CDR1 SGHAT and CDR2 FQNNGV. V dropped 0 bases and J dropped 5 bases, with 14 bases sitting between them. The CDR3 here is CASSLDSGGVHEQYF. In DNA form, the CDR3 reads TGTGCCAGCAGCTTAGACTCCGGCGGGGTCCACGAGCAGTACTTC.